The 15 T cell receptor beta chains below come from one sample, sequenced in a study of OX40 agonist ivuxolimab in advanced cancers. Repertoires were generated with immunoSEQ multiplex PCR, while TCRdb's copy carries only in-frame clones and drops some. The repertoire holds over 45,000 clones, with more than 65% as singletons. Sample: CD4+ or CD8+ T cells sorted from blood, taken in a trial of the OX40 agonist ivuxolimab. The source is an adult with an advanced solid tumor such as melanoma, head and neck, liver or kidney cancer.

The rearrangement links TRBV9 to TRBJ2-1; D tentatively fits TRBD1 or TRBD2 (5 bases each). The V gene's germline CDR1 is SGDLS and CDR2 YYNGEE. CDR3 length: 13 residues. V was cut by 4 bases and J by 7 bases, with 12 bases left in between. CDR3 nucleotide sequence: TGTGCCAGCAGCTCCCGGGACCGTAATGAGCAGTTCTTC. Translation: CASSSRDRNEQFF.

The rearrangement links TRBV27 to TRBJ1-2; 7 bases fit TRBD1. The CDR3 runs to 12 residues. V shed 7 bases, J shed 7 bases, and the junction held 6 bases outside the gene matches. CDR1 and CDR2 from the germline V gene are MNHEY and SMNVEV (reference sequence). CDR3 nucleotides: TGTGCCAGCACCGACAGGGCGGTTGGCTACACCTTC. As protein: CASTDRAVGYTF.

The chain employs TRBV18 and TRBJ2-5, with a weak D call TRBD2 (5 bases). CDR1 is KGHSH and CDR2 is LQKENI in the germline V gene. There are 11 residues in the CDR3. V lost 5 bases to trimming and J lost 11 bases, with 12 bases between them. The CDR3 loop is CASSSLEEQYF. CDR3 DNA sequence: TGTGCCAGCTCATCGTTGGAGGAGCAGTACTTC.

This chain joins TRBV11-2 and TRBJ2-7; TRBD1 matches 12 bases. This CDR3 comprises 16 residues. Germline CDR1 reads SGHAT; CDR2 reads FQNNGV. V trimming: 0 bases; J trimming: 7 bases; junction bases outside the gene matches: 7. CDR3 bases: TGTGCCAGCAGCTTAGATGGGACAGGGGGCCCTTGGGAGCAGTACTTC. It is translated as CASSLDGTGGPWEQYF.

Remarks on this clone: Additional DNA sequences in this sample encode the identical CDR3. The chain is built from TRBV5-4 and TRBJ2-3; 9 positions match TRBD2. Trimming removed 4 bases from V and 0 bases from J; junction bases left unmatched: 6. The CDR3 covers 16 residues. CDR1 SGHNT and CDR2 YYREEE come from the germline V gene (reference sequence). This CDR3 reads CASSPGLARSTDTQYF. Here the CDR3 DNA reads TGTGCCAGCAGCCCCGGACTAGCGAGAAGCACAGATACGCAGTATTTT.

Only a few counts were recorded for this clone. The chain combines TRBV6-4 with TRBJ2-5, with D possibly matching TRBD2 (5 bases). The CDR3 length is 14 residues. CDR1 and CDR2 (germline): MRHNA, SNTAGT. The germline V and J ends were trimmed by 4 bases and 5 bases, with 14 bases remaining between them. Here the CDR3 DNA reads TGTGCCAGCAGTGCGTCTGCGGGTCAGGAGACCCAGTACTTC. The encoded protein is CASSASAGQETQYF.

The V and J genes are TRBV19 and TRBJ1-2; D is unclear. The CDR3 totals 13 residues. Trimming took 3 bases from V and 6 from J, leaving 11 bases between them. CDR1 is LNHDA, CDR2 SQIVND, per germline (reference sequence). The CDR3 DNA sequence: TGTGCCAGTAGTATTGGGTCTCATAATGGCTACACCTTC. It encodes CASSIGSHNGYTF.

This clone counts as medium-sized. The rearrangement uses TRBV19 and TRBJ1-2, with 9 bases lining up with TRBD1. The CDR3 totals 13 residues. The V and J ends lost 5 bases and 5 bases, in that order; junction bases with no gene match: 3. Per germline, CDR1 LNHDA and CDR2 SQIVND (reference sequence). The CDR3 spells CASSQQGAYGYTF. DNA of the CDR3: TGTGCCAGTAGTCAACAGGGGGCTTATGGCTACACCTTC.

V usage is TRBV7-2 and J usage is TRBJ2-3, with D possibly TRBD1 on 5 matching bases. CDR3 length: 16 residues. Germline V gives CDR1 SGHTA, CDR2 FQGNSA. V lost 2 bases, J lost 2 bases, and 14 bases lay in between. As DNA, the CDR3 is TGTGCCAGCAGCTTACAGGGTTCTTTCAACACAGATACGCAGTATTTT. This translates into CASSLQGSFNTDTQYF.

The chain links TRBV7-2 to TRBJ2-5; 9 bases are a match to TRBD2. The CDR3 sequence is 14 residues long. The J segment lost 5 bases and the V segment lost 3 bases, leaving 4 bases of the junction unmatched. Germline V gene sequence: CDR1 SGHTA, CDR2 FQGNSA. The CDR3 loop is CASSLREGFETQYF. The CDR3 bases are TGTGCCAGCAGCTTGCGGGAGGGCTTCGAGACCCAGTACTTC. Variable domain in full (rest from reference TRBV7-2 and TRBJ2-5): GAGVSQSPSNKVTEKGKDVELRCDPISGHTALYWYRQSLGQGLEFLIYFQGNSAPDKSGLPSDRFSAERTGGSVSTLTIQRTQQEDSAVYLCASSLREGFETQYFGPGTRLLVL.

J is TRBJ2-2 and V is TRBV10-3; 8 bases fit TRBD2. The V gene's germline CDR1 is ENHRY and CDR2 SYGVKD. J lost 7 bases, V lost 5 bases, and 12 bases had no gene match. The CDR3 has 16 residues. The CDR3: CAISITREGARGELFF. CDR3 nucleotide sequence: TGTGCCATCAGTATTACCCGGGAGGGAGCACGCGGGGAGCTGTTTTTT.

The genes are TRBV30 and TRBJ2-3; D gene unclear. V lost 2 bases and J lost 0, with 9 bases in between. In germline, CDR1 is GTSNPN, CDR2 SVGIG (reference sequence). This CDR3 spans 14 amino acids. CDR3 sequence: CAWSLGPSTDTQYF. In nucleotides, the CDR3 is TGTGCCTGGAGTCTGGGCCCTAGCACAGATACGCAGTATTTT. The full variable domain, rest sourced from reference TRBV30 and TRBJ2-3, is SQTIHQWPATLVQPVGSPLSLECTVEGTSNPNLYWYRQAAGRGLQLLFYSVGIGQISSEVPQNLSASRPQDRQFILSSKKLLLSDSGFYLCAWSLGPSTDTQYFGPGTRLTVL.

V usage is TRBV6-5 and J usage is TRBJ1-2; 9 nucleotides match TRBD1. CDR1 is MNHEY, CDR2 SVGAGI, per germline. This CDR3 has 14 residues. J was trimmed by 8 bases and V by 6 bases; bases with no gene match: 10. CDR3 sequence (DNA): TGTGCCAGCAGCCGACAGGGGGAAGGTAGCGGCTACACCTTC. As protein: CASSRQGEGSGYTF.

CDR3 in amino acids: CASSVDGKGSDTQYF. The CDR3 nucleotides read TGTGCCAGCAGCGTAGATGGGAAGGGCTCAGATACGCAGTATTTT. The chain links TRBV9 to TRBJ2-3; D gene uncertain. CDR1 and CDR2 from the germline V gene are SGDLS and YYNGEE. Trimming took off 0 bases at V and 4 bases at J, with 12 bases between the two ends. The CDR3 is 15 amino acids. Together with reference TRBV9 and TRBJ2-3, the CDR3 gives the full variable domain: DSGVTQTPKHLITATGQRVTLRCSPRSGDLSVYWYQQSLDQGLQFLIQYYNGEERAKGNILERFSAQQFPDLHSELNLSSLELGDSALYFCASSVDGKGSDTQYFGPGTRLTVL.

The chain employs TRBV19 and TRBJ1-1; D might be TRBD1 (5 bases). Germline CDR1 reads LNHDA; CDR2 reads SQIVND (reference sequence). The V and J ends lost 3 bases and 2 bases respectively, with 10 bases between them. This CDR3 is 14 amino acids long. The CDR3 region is CASSMRGVNTEAFF. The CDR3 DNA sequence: TGTGCCAGTAGTATGCGGGGGGTTAACACTGAAGCTTTCTTT.